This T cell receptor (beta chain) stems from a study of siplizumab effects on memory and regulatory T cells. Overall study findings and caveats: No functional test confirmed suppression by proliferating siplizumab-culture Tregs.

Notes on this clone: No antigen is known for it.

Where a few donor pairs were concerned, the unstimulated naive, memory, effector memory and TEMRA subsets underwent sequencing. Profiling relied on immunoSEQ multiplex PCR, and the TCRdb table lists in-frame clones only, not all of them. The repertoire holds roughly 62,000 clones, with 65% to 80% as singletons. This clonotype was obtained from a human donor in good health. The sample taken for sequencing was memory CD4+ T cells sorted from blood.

CDR3 amino acids: CASSKNLAGGELFF. The CDR3 nucleotides are TGTGCCAGCAGCAAAAACCTAGCCGGCGGGGAGCTGTTTTTT. V and J are TRBV7-3 and TRBJ2-2, with D possibly being TRBD2 (5 bases). Germline V gene lookup returns CDR1 SGHTA and CDR2 FQGTGA. V dropped 5 bases and J dropped 7 bases, with 14 bases sitting between them. The CDR3 loop spans 14 amino acids. Full variable domain (remainder filled in from reference TRBV7-3 and TRBJ2-2): GAGVSQTPSNKVTEKGKYVELRCDPISGHTALYWYRQSLGQGPEFLIYFQGTGAADDSGLPNDRFFAVRPEGSVSTLKIQRTERGDSAVYLCASSKNLAGGELFFGEGSRLTVL.